This paragraph reports one T cell receptor beta chain. Antigen: not known. The junction had 5 bases not matched to a gene; V was cut back by 3 bases and J by 1 base. The CDR3 loop spans 16 amino acids. Germline values: CDR1 KGHSH, CDR2 LQKENI. This sample is drawn from a study of human T cells and chemical hapten exposure. Whole-study findings and limits: Among TCRs, those above 1 in 1000 frequency were unaffected by DPC sensitization.

The library tagged each cDNA molecule with unique molecular identifiers. Each CDR3 protein is one row after TCRdb ran MiXCR on the RACE reads. The repertoire holds approximately 44,000 distinct CDR3 sequences, with roughly 4.5% as singletons. The sample's time point: healthy volunteer bleed at 2 weeks. RNA extraction used unfractionated whole blood as the source of total RNA. Sequencing input: whole blood. V gene TRBV18 combines with J gene TRBJ2-2, with 7 bases identical to TRBD2. The source of this sequence is a human donor in good health. Some clones in this sample may be carry-over from other donors' samples. This chain's CDR3 is CASSPGERENTGELFF. For the CDR3, the DNA is TGTGCCAGCTCACCGGGGGAGCGGGAGAACACCGGGGAGCTGTTTTTT.